This T cell receptor beta chain was sequenced for a study of graft-versus-host responses after intestinal transplantation. Whole-study results and caveats: GvH clones detected in recipient marrow included some appearing first in ileum or blood.

Data came from immunoSEQ multiplex PCR; TCRdb stores just in-frame clones and leaves some out. The sample shows some 15,000 clones, around 69% of them seen only once. The CDR3 is 17 residues long. V was clipped by 2 bases and J by 0 bases; unmatched bases: 7. Germline CDR1 and CDR2: MNHEY and SMNVEV (reference sequence). Intraepithelial and lamina propria lymphocytes were released after the graft tissue was processed. About this clone: What it recognizes is unknown.

The clonotype originates from a human patient who received an intestinal transplant, so some T cells may come from the graft donor. The chain uses TRBV27 and TRBJ2-3, with 8 bases fitting TRBD2. The sequencing used ileum tissue, collected 14 days after transplant. The CDR3 is CASSLASGRPSTDTQYF. The CDR3 DNA reads as TGTGCCAGCAGTTTAGCTAGCGGGCGTCCTAGCACAGATACGCAGTATTTT.